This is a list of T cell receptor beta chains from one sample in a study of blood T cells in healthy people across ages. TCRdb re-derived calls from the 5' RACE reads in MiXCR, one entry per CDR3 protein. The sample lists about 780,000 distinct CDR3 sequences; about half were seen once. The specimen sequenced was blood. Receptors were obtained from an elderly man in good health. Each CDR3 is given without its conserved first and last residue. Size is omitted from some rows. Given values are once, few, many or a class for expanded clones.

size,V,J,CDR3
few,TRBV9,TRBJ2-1,ASSVDGRGADEQF
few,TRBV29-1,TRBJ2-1,SVTGAANEQF
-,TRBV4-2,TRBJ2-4,ASSQTDRATNTFKNIQY
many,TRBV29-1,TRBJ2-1,SVDGGYSYNEQF
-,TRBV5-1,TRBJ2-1,ASSQIVGNEQF
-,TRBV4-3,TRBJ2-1,ASSQLAGATYNEQF
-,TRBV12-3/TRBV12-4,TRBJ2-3,ASSLSGEHTDTQY
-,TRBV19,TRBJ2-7,ASSSETENYEQY
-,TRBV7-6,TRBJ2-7,ASSLGGGRDSYEQY
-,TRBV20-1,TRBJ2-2,SAQRRTGGPGELF
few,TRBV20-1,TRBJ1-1,SARAQGRRTNTEAF
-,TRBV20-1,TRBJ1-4,SPLKTGRYEKLF
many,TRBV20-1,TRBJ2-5,SAVKETQY
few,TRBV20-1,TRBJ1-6,SAHRSGTSGNSPLH
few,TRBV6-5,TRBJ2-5,ASSQLPGETQY
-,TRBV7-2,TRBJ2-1,ASNLGSYKEQF
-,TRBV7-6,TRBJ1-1,ASSPRETNTEAF
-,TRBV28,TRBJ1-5,ASSPESGGDGNQPQH
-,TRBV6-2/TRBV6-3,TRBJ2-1,ASSWSGGEQF
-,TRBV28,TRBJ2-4,AIGDWGEQY
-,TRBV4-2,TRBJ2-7,ASSQGEGAAYEQY
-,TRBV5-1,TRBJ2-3,ASGPRLAATDTQY
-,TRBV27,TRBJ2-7,ASSHGQAGIREQY
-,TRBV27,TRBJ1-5,ASSLFGTVSNQPQH
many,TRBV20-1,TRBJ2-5,SAPPFHSEEETQY
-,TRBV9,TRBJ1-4,ASSVEYPGPGGDKEKLF
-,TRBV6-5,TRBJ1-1,ASSGKPFPLPEAF
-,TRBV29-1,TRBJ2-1,SVEDGGGSYNEQF
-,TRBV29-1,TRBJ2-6,SVELAGTTSGANVLT
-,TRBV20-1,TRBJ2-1,SARETSGGTIKQF
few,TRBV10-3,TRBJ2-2,AISVERELF
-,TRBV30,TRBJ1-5,AWSVAGDQPQH
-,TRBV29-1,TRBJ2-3,SVEDGLAGGPDTQY
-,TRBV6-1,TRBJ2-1,ASTGTTISAEQF
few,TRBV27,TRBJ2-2,ASSVEANTGELF
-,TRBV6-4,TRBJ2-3,ASKATGTDTQY
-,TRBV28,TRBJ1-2,ASRGTGAGGYT
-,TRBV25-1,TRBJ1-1,ASSEHDRDRAF
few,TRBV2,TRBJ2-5,ASSEWPDWSQY
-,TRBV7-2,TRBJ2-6,ASSGGTPSSGANVLT
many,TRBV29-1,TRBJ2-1,SVEGLIGTTGYNEQF
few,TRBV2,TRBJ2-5,ASSPDREQETQY
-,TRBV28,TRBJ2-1,ASLRGQGIYNEQF
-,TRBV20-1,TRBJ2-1,SALGQYNEQF
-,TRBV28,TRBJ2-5,ASSLRLSQETQY
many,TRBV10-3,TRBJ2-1,AISDGLGLAGGFYIRNEQF